This T cell receptor (beta chain) was sequenced in a study of blood T cell repertoires in COVID-19. Study-wide background: COVID-19 samples, acute and convalescent, were from the United States, Italy and Spain. Nucleic acid was either cDNA or gDNA, and it came from T cells, B-cell-depleted T cells, or PBMCs.

Original data processing: By means of reference gene primer amplification, nucleated cell counts were estimated. Repertoires were generated with immunoSEQ multiplex PCR, while TCRdb's copy carries only in-frame clones and drops some. The DNA gave D and trimming, while V, J and clone size come from that table. In the table there are about 230,000 clones, approximately 80% of which are singletons. Specimen: peripheral blood. The receptor was derived from a woman in her fifties or sixties with acute or convalescent COVID-19.

CDR3 loop: CASSYAGLVAYEQYF. CDR3 coding DNA: TGTGCCAGCAGTTACGCCGGACTAGTCGCCTACGAGCAGTACTTC. This chain links TRBV6-2 or TRBV6-3 with TRBJ2-7, with 7 bases aligning to TRBD2. V lost 2 bases, J lost 2 bases, and 6 bases stayed unmatched. This CDR3 is built from 15 residues. Germline-derived CDR1 and CDR2 are MNHEY and SVGEGT.